These T cell receptor beta chains were read from a single sample in a study of control samples from healthy donors and cancer patients. The data were produced by immunoSEQ multiplex PCR, yet TCRdb's version contains in-frame clones alone and is incomplete. The sample holds 390,000 or so clones; about 93% are singletons and the top ten take around 6.8%. The sample was PBMCs. The receptors stem from a middle-aged man with head and neck cancer. Both conserved end residues are part of each CDR3. D genes are given only for firm matches. The size entry is marked missing in some rows and otherwise reads once, few, many or a size class.

J | V | size | D | DNA | CDR3
TRBJ1-3 | TRBV2 | NA | NA | TGTGCCAGCAGTGTGGACAGAACGACTGGAAACACCATATATTTT | CASSVDRTTGNTIYF
TRBJ2-3 | TRBV9 | NA | NA | TGTGCCAGCAGCGAAACACCAGATACGCAGTATTTT | CASSETPDTQYF
TRBJ1-1 | TRBV19 | NA | NA | TGTGCCAGTAGTATATTGCCACAGGGCACTGAAGCTTTCTTT | CASSILPQGTEAFF
TRBJ2-7 | TRBV27 | NA | TRBD1 | TGTGCCAGCAGTCCTCGGACAGGGAGAGGCCACTATCAGTACTTC | CASSPRTGRGHYQYF
TRBJ2-5 | TRBV5-1 | NA | TRBD1 | TGCGCCAGCAGCCTCCGGGACAGGGCAGGCGGGGGCACAGGGGAGACCCAGTACTTC | CASSLRDRAGGGTGETQYF
TRBJ2-3 | TRBV30 | NA | NA | TGTGCCTGGAGTTCAGGGGGAGGGCCCACAGATACGCAGTATTTT | CAWSSGGGPTDTQYF
TRBJ1-3 | TRBV3-1/TRBV3-2 | NA | TRBD1 | TGTGCCAGCAGCCAAGATTCCAGGGGGCGGAGGTCTGGAAACACCATATATTTT | CASSQDSRGRRSGNTIYF
TRBJ2-1 | TRBV6-5 | NA | TRBD2 | TGTGCCAGCAGTTACAGTTCAAGCGGGAGGGGTGATGAGCAGTTCTTC | CASSYSSSGRGDEQFF
TRBJ2-7 | TRBV7-9 | NA | TRBD1 | TGTGCCAGCAGCTTATCGGCAGGGGGCGGGGAGCAGTACTTC | CASSLSAGGGEQYF
TRBJ2-3 | TRBV19 | NA | NA | TGTGCCAGTAGTCTCCGACAGGATACGCAGTATTTT | CASSLRQDTQYF
TRBJ2-7 | TRBV9 | NA | TRBD2 | TGTGCCAGCAGAGGGGACTACCCACCCTACGAGCAGTACTTC | CASRGDYPPYEQYF
TRBJ1-1 | TRBV30 | NA | NA | TGTGCCTCTAGGGGTCGCGGAGCTTTCTTT | CASRGRGAFF
TRBJ2-7 | TRBV6-5 | NA | TRBD2 | TGTGCCAGCAGTTGGACTAGCGGGGGGCTATCCTACGAGCAGTACTTC | CASSWTSGGLSYEQYF
TRBJ1-1 | TRBV6-5 | NA | NA | TGTGCCAGCAGTCAAACCAGGAACACTGAAGCTTTCTTT | CASSQTRNTEAFF
TRBJ1-4 | TRBV6-5 | NA | NA | TGTGCCAGCAGACCGGAGTCCTCTAATGAAAAACTGTTTTTT | CASRPESSNEKLFF
TRBJ1-6 | TRBV28 | NA | NA | TGTGCCAGCACCCCCTTTGTCGGTTCACCCCTCCACTTT | CASTPFVGSPLHF
TRBJ1-6 | TRBV14 | many | NA | TGTGCCAGCAGCCAGGGGAGGGAAAATTCACCCCTCCACTTT | CASSQGRENSPLHF
TRBJ2-3 | TRBV6-5 | NA | NA | TGTGCCAGCGGCCACACGCTAGTGACAGATACGCAGTATTTT | CASGHTLVTDTQYF
TRBJ1-5 | TRBV6-6 | NA | TRBD1 | TGTGCCAGCAGTTTACAGGGGGCGGGCAATCAGCCCCAGCATTTT | CASSLQGAGNQPQHF
TRBJ2-7 | TRBV7-8 | NA | NA | TGTGCCAGCAGCTTAGTAGCGGCTGCCTACGAGCAGTACTTC | CASSLVAAAYEQYF
TRBJ2-7 | TRBV28 | NA | NA | TGTGCCAGCCGACACCACGGAGGAGGGCCGATCGAGCAGTACTTC | CASRHHGGGPIEQYF
TRBJ2-7 | TRBV7-2 | NA | NA | TGTGCCAGCAGCTTGATCGGGAGATCCTACGAGCAGTACTTC | CASSLIGRSYEQYF
TRBJ1-3 | TRBV30 | NA | NA | TGTGCCTGGAACGAAGGACGGGTTAGAAACACCATATATTTT | CAWNEGRVRNTIYF
TRBJ2-2 | TRBV6-6 | NA | TRBD2 | TGTGCCAGCTGTAGCGGGAATATGGCCGGGGAGCTGTTTTTT | CASCSGNMAGELFF
TRBJ2-6 | TRBV7-3 | NA | NA | TGTGCCAGCAGCTCGGGGACAATGGGGAGAGGTGGGGCCAACGTCCTGACTTTC | CASSSGTMGRGGANVLTF
TRBJ2-3 | TRBV5-4 | few | TRBD1 | TGTGCCAGCAGCTTGGGGGGACAGGGATCAGATACGCAGTATTTT | CASSLGGQGSDTQYF
TRBJ1-5 | TRBV5-6 | NA | NA | TGTTGGGGGGATCAGCCCCAGCATTTT | CWGDQPQHF
TRBJ1-1 | TRBV28 | few | NA | TGTGCCATAGTCGGGGGGGGCAAGGCTGAAGCTTTCTTT | CAIVGGGKAEAFF
TRBJ1-4 | TRBV5-1 | NA | NA | TGCGCCAGCAGATTCGGGACGGATGAAAAACTGTTTTTT | CASRFGTDEKLFF
TRBJ2-7 | TRBV19 | NA | NA | TGTGCCAGTAGTATAGCCCCGGCAGGACCCCCCGTGGAGCAGTACTTC | CASSIAPAGPPVEQYF
TRBJ1-5 | TRBV29-1 | NA | TRBD1 | TGCAGCTCTCAGACAGGGGGGCAGCCCCAGCATTTT | CSSQTGGQPQHF
TRBJ2-3 | TRBV25-1 | NA | NA | TGTGCCAGCAGTGAAGGGGGCCGGGGATTGGATACGCAGTATTTT | CASSEGGRGLDTQYF
TRBJ2-5 | TRBV12-5 | NA | TRBD2 | TGTGCTAGTGGTTTTGCTGGACTAGACGGAGAGACCCAGTACTTC | CASGFAGLDGETQYF
TRBJ2-6 | TRBV2 | NA | NA | TGTGCCAGCTCCTTGAACTCTCCGGGGGCTGGGGCCAACGTCCTGACTTTC | CASSLNSPGAGANVLTF
TRBJ2-3 | TRBV24-1 | NA | NA | TGTGCCACTAAAACGGGGGCCTCCACAGATACGCAGTATTTT | CATKTGASTDTQYF
TRBJ2-7 | TRBV3-1/TRBV3-2 | NA | NA | TGTGCCAGCAGCCAAGAATATATGGACGAGCAGTACTTC | CASSQEYMDEQYF
TRBJ1-1 | TRBV10-3 | NA | NA | TGTGCCATCAGCGAGACCCCAGGGTTGGCTTTCTTT | CAISETPGLAFF
TRBJ2-2 | TRBV7-3 | NA | NA | TGTGCCAGCAGCTTCTTAACCGGGGAGCTGTTTTTT | CASSFLTGELFF
TRBJ2-3 | TRBV6-1 | NA | NA | TGTGCCAGCAGTGTTCTTTTCGGGACGAGCACAGATACGCAGTATTTT | CASSVLFGTSTDTQYF
TRBJ1-3 | TRBV2 | NA | TRBD1 | TGTGCCAGCAGGGGGACAGGGGAAAACACCATATATTTT | CASRGTGENTIYF
TRBJ2-7 | TRBV11-3 | NA | TRBD1 | TGTGCCAGCAGCCCCGGGACAGAGTACGAGCAGTACTTC | CASSPGTEYEQYF
TRBJ2-1 | TRBV5-6 | NA | NA | TGTGCCAGCAGCTTCGGTATTCGCTCCTACAATGAGCAGTTCTTC | CASSFGIRSYNEQFF
TRBJ2-7 | TRBV5-1 | NA | TRBD1 | TGCGCCAGCAGCTTAATGACAGGGGGCGGGGAAGAGCAGTACTTC | CASSLMTGGGEEQYF
TRBJ2-7 | TRBV7-9 | few | NA | TGTGCCAGCAGCTTAGGAGGGGCCGAGCAGTACTTC | CASSLGGAEQYF
TRBJ2-2 | TRBV24-1 | NA | TRBD2 | TGTGCCACCAGTGACGGCCTGTGGCGGGAGGGCCACGGGGAGCTGTTTTTT | CATSDGLWREGHGELFF
TRBJ1-1 | TRBV19 | NA | NA | TGTGCCAGTGAAGAAAATGTAGGGAACACTGAAGCTTTCTTT | CASEENVGNTEAFF
TRBJ1-1 | TRBV7-8 | once | NA | TGTGCCAGCAGCTTAAGGGAGCGTGATGAAGCTTTCTTT | CASSLRERDEAFF
TRBJ2-1 | TRBV7-3 | NA | TRBD2 | TGTGCCAGCAGCTTAGGGCTAGCGGGGGCCGAAAGCTCCTACAATGAGCAGTTCTTC | CASSLGLAGAESSYNEQFF